Presented here are 10 T cell receptor beta chains from one specimen sequenced in a study of immune evolution from preneoplasia to lung adenocarcinoma. Profiling relied on immunoSEQ multiplex PCR, and the TCRdb table lists in-frame clones only, not all of them. The sample yields 4,500 or so clones, around four fifths seen once. The material sequenced was FFPE lung adenocarcinoma in situ tissue. Receptors originate from a person between 55 and 80 years old with lung adenocarcinoma.

This clone has a single count. This chain links TRBV28 with TRBJ1-5, with D perhaps matching TRBD1 (5 bases). This CDR3 region has 14 residues. The V and J ends lost 3 bases and 6 bases respectively, with 12 bases between them. CDR1 MDHEN and CDR2 SYDVKM come from the germline V gene. The CDR3 DNA is TGTGCCAGCAGTTTGGGGGGATCTGGTCAGCCCCAGCATTTT. It yields the protein CASSLGGSGQPQHF.

The sample holds one count of this clone. Here the CDR3 DNA reads TGTGCTAGTGGTCTCGGCACAGGGGTCGCAGATACGCAGTATTTT. Protein sequence: CASGLGTGVADTQYF. The V and J genes are TRBV12-5 and TRBJ2-3, with 7 bases matching TRBD1. CDR1 is LGHNT, CDR2 FRNRAP, per germline. Trimming removed 5 bases from V and 4 bases from J; junction bases left unmatched: 9. The CDR3 length is 15 residues. The variable domain in full, completed from reference TRBV12-5 and TRBJ2-3, reads DARVTQTPRHKVTEMGQEVTMRCQPILGHNTVFWYRQTMMQGLELLAYFRNRAPLDDSGMPKDRFSAEMPDATLATLKIQPSEPRDSAVYFCASGLGTGVADTQYFGPGTRLTVL.

The chain combines TRBV18 with TRBJ2-7; 10 bases fit TRBD1. With 2 bases clipped from V and 1 base from J, the junction kept 2 bases outside the gene matches. The germline V gene encodes CDR1 KGHSH and CDR2 LQKENI. The CDR3 is 15 residues long. The CDR3 here is CASSPGTGASYEQYF. The CDR3 DNA follows: TGTGCCAGCTCACCAGGGACAGGGGCGTCCTACGAGCAGTACTTC.

The chain employs TRBV9 and TRBJ1-3, with D possibly being TRBD1 (6 bases). Germline CDR1 reads SGDLS; CDR2 reads YYNGEE. This CDR3 has 13 residues. Trimming left V 6 bases short and J 7 bases short, with 14 bases between. CDR3 sequence (DNA): TGTGCCAGCAACGACGGGACATTTAACACCATATATTTT. Translated: CASNDGTFNTIYF.

V and J are TRBV15 and TRBJ2-7, with D uncertain. The CDR3 runs 14 residues. The V end lost 0 bases, the J end lost 7 bases, and 13 bases lay between the germline ends. Germline CDR1 and CDR2: LNHNV and YYDKDF (reference sequence). CDR3 sequence: CATSREVGTGEQYF. For the CDR3, the DNA is TGTGCCACCAGCAGAGAGGTTGGAACTGGAGAGCAGTACTTC.

The DNA of the CDR3 is TGTGCCAGCAGCTCGGGGTCGGGGGGCGATTCACCCCTCCACTTT. It codes for CASSSGSGGDSPLHF. The chain couples TRBV7-3 to TRBJ1-6; possibly TRBD1 for D (6 bases). V was trimmed by 4 bases and J by 8 bases, leaving 15 bases between them. Per germline, CDR1 SGHTA and CDR2 FQGTGA. The CDR3 extends over 15 amino acids.

This clone has a handful of counts. The chain couples TRBV4-3 to TRBJ2-7; 11 nucleotides agree with TRBD2. Germline trimming cut 4 bases from V and 1 base from J; bases unmatched to any gene: 3. Looked up from germline, CDR1 is LGHNA and CDR2 is YSLEER. The CDR3 has 15 amino acids. The CDR3 loop is CASSRGTSGSYEQYF. CDR3 DNA: TGCGCCAGCAGCCGAGGGACTAGCGGATCCTACGAGCAGTACTTC.

The chain joins TRBV9 to TRBJ1-3, with D maybe TRBD1 (6 bases). The V end lost 0 bases, the J end lost 4 bases, and 23 bases lay between the germline ends. The CDR3 extends over 19 amino acids. Germline V CDR1 and CDR2: SGDLS, YYNGEE. The CDR3 bases are TGTGCCAGCAGCGTAGACCCTCTAACTCATGGGGGCAAAGGAAACACCATATATTTT. Its translation: CASSVDPLTHGGKGNTIYF. The whole variable domain, remainder taken from reference TRBV9 and TRBJ1-3, is DSGVTQTPKHLITATGQRVTLRCSPRSGDLSVYWYQQSLDQGLQFLIQYYNGEERAKGNILERFSAQQFPDLHSELNLSSLELGDSALYFCASSVDPLTHGGKGNTIYFGEGSWLTVV.

The CDR3 loop is CASSARGGGPPNTGELFF. DNA for the CDR3: TGTGCCAGCAGCGCCAGAGGGGGAGGGCCCCCGAACACCGGGGAGCTGTTTTTT. The V gene is TRBV7-9, the J gene TRBJ2-2, with D possibly matching TRBD2 (7 bases). The CDR3 length is 18 residues. V was cut by 5 bases and J by 0 bases, with 19 bases left in between. Germline assignment: CDR1 SEHNR and CDR2 FQNEAQ (reference sequence).

The chain carries TRBV2 and TRBJ1-4; no reliable D call. V lost 4 bases, J lost 8 bases, and 17 bases lay in between. Germline V gene data show CDR1 as SNHLY and CDR2 as FYNNEI. This CDR3 contains 15 residues. The CDR3, as DNA: TGTGCCAGCAGTGTAGGCCTAAGGGCGTGGGAAAAACTGTTTTTT. Its protein is CASSVGLRAWEKLFF.